What follows is one T cell receptor beta chain and its context. The source of the sample is a study of T-cell reconstitution after alpha-beta-depleted transplantation in children. TCRbeta library preparation incorporated unique molecular identifiers. TCRdb passed the PCR reads through MiXCR, listing each CDR3 protein once. The sample yields about 540,000 distinct CDR3 sequences, about a quarter seen once. The input for sequencing was PBMCs, taken before TCRalphabeta/CD19-depleted stem cell transplant. The TCR was taken from a boy under three years old with Wiskott-Aldrich syndrome, due to receive a stem cell transplant.

The CDR3 here is CAISPTVTDTQYF. In DNA form, the CDR3 reads TGTGCCATCAGCCCGACAGTCACAGATACGCAGTATTTT. The rearrangement joins TRBV10-3 to TRBJ2-3; the D gene is possibly TRBD1 (5 bases). The CDR3 runs 13 residues. The V and J ends lost 6 bases and 2 bases respectively, with 9 bases between them. Per germline, CDR1 ENHRY and CDR2 SYGVKD.